Detailed here is one T cell receptor (beta chain). These data belong to a study of blood T cell repertoires in COVID-19. Across the whole study: The origin of the acute and convalescent COVID-19 samples was the United States, Italy and Spain. Sources were T cells, B-cell-depleted T cells, or PBMCs; the material itself was cDNA or gDNA.

The CDR3 is made up of 14 amino acids. In the authors' workflow: Cell counts per sample came from amplifying reference gene primers. TCRdb's copy holds only in-frame clones and misses some; the assay was immunoSEQ multiplex PCR. For V, J and clone size, that table is used; D and trimming come from the DNA. The sample has roughly 150,000 clones, more than 70% seen once. The sequence was collected from a man aged 60 to 69 with acute or convalescent COVID-19. V is TRBV21-1 and J is TRBJ2-5; the DNA was not compared with TRBD1, the D call given in the table. TRBV21-1 is a pseudogene segment. Sequenced input: peripheral blood. CDR3 sequence: CASSQGQGGETQYF. Written as DNA, the CDR3 is TGTGCCAGCTCTCAGGGACAGGGGGGAGAGACCCAGTACTTC.